The 26 T cell receptor beta chains given below trace back to one sample, sequenced in a study of cytomegalovirus exposure and HLA in healthy donors. PCR was performed using 60 Vbeta and 13 Jbeta primers. Produced via immunoSEQ multiplex PCR; TCRdb's table is partial and in-frame only. The sample lists over 110,000 clones; roughly four fifths were seen once. The sample consisted of PBMCs. The receptors shown here come from a male donor in good health and CMV-seronegative.

The rearrangement joins TRBV19 to TRBJ1-4; 7 nucleotides agree with TRBD1. The V segment lost 5 bases and the J segment 8 bases; nucleotides outside the gene matches: 8. The germline V gene encodes CDR1 LNHDA and CDR2 SQIVND (reference sequence). The CDR3 consists of 14 residues. The CDR3 loop is CASSARQGYEKLFF. Here the CDR3 DNA reads TGTGCCAGTAGTGCCAGACAGGGATACGAAAAACTGTTTTTT.

This clone appeared a single time. J is TRBJ1-3 and V is TRBV6-1; 9 bases fit TRBD1. The germline V gene encodes CDR1 MNHNS and CDR2 SASEGT. The CDR3 spans 14 residues. The trim removed 8 bases at V and 3 bases at J, leaving 5 bases unmatched. Written as DNA, the CDR3 is TGTGCCAGCCCAGGACAGGGGTTTGGAAACACCATATATTTT. It codes for CASPGQGFGNTIYF.

The J gene is TRBJ2-1, the V gene TRBV6-1; 9 positions match TRBD1. The germline gives CDR1 MNHNS, CDR2 SASEGT. The V and J ends lost 4 bases and 3 bases, in that order; junction bases with no gene match: 1. This CDR3 spans 14 amino acids. This CDR3 reads CASSGDRDYNEQFF. CDR3 in DNA: TGTGCCAGCAGTGGGGACAGGGACTACAATGAGCAGTTCTTC.

This clone was detected once. The CDR3 DNA follows: TGTGCCAGCAGGTTGACAGGAGCCCTGTACGAGCAGTACTTC. Its translation: CASRLTGALYEQYF. V and J are TRBV6-1 and TRBJ2-7, with D perhaps TRBD1 (6 bases). This CDR3 is 14 amino acids long. Trimming removed 6 bases at V and 4 bases at J, with 16 bases between. CDR1 is MNHNS and CDR2 is SASEGT in the germline V gene.

The chain uses TRBV6-5 and TRBJ1-3; no definite D call. This CDR3 spans 16 amino acids. Per the germline V gene, CDR1 is MNHEY and CDR2 is SVGAGI. V gave up 0 bases and J gave up 0 bases, with 9 bases separating them. Here the CDR3 reads CASSYSSPGSGNTIYF. The CDR3 DNA follows: TGTGCCAGCAGTTACTCGAGTCCCGGCTCTGGAAACACCATATATTTT.

The gene calls are TRBV27 and TRBJ1-1; tentatively, D is TRBD1 (5 bases). This CDR3 region has 10 residues. CDR1 is MNHEY, CDR2 SMNVEV, per germline (reference sequence). V was clipped by 11 bases and J by 6 bases, with 10 bases between them. Here the CDR3 reads CAAGGAEAFF. CDR3 nucleotide sequence: TGTGCCGCCGGGGGGGCTGAAGCTTTCTTT.

The chain is built from TRBV27 and TRBJ2-7; 8 bases agree with TRBD1. The germline V gene encodes CDR1 MNHEY and CDR2 SMNVEV (reference sequence). V dropped 5 bases and J dropped 3; count of bases not matched to a gene: 6. This CDR3 spans 14 amino acids. The CDR3 loop is CASSTWDRNYEQYF. For the CDR3, the DNA is TGTGCCAGCAGTACCTGGGACAGGAACTACGAGCAGTACTTC.

J is TRBJ2-7 and V is TRBV18; D is unclear. This CDR3 is 14 amino acids long. Looked up from germline, CDR1 is KGHSH and CDR2 is LQKENI. V was pared by 7 bases and J by 4 bases, with 17 bases between. The CDR3 spells CASCPPGRWYEQYF. The DNA of the CDR3 is TGTGCCAGCTGCCCGCCAGGCAGGTGGTACGAGCAGTACTTC.

The chain is built from TRBV5-1 and TRBJ2-1; 14 bases match TRBD2. J was trimmed by 0 bases and V by 3 bases; bases with no gene match: 14. CDR1 is SGHRS and CDR2 is YFSETQ in the germline V gene. CDR3 length: 21 amino acids. The CDR3 nucleotides are TGCGCCAGCAGCTCAACCCGACTAGCGGGAGGGCCAAGACGCTCCTACAATGAGCAGTTCTTC. As protein: CASSSTRLAGGPRRSYNEQFF. The whole variable domain, filled in from reference TRBV5-1 and TRBJ2-1, reads KAGVTQTPRYLIKTRGQQVTLSCSPISGHRSVSWYQQTPGQGLQFLFEYFSETQRNKGNFPGRFSGRQFSNSRSEMNVSTLELGDSALYLCASSSTRLAGGPRRSYNEQFFGPGTRLTVL.

About this clone itself: Relative to the germline gene, one junction end is altered; a read error may explain this. The V call is TRBV5-6, the J call TRBJ2-1; TRBD2 matches 7 bases. The CDR3 has 15 amino acids. CDR1 is SGHDT and CDR2 is YYEEEE in the germline V gene. For the CDR3, the DNA is TGTGCCAGCGGCTTGGCTAGCGGCCCCTACAATGAGCAGTTCTTC. Residues: CASGLASGPYNEQFF.

The V call is TRBV29-1, the J call TRBJ1-3, with D perhaps matching TRBD1 (6 bases). Trimming stripped 5 bases from V and 5 bases from J, with 13 bases between. Per the germline V gene, CDR1 is SQVTM and CDR2 is ANQGSEA. This CDR3 is built from 13 residues. The CDR3 loop reads CSVLRTARNTIYF. The CDR3 nucleotides read TGCAGCGTTCTAAGGACAGCACGAAACACCATATATTTT.

The chain joins TRBV5-1 to TRBJ1-1; 9 bases map to TRBD1. The J segment lost 8 bases and the V segment lost 0 bases, leaving 5 bases of the junction unmatched. The V gene's germline CDR1 is SGHRS and CDR2 YFSETQ. The CDR3 has 14 residues. CDR3 sequence reads: CASSLGTGAGEAFF. The CDR3 nucleotides are TGCGCCAGCAGCTTGGGGACAGGGGCGGGGGAAGCTTTCTTT.

This clone was detected only a few times. One end of the junction does not line up with germline, which may come from a read error. The CDR3 nucleotides are TGTTCCAGCAACTTTGGGGGGGGTTCAGCTAACTATGGCTACACCTTC. This encodes CSSNFGGGSANYGYTF. The V call is TRBV7-9, the J call TRBJ1-2; possible D gene TRBD1, 5 bases. Germline CDR1 is SEHNR and CDR2 is FQNEAQ (reference sequence). CDR3 length: 16 residues. The full variable domain, rest sourced from reference TRBV7-9 and TRBJ1-2, is DTGVSQNPRHKITKRGQNVTFRCDPISEHNRLYWYRQTLGQGPEFLTYFQNEAQLEKSRLLSDRFSAERPKGSFSTLEIQRTEQGDSAMYLCSSNFGGGSANYGYTFGSGTRLTVV.

The V call is TRBV4-2, the J call TRBJ2-7, with 8 bases identical to TRBD2. V was pared by 2 bases and J by 4 bases, with 7 bases of the junction left unmatched. CDR3 size: 15 residues. From germline, CDR1 is LGHNA and CDR2 YNFKEQ. The CDR3 DNA follows: TGTGCCAGCAGCCAACTGGGACTAGAGCTGTACGAGCAGTACTTC. Translated: CASSQLGLELYEQYF.

The chain combines TRBV28 with TRBJ2-7; 11 nucleotides line up with TRBD2. J was trimmed by 2 bases and V by 3 bases; bases with no gene match: 3. The germline CDR1 and CDR2 sequences are MDHEN and SYDVKM. CDR3 size: 15 residues. In nucleotides, the CDR3 is TGTGCCAGCAGTTTTAGCGGGAGGGTCCCCTACGAGCAGTACTTC. It yields the protein CASSFSGRVPYEQYF.

The chain combines TRBV27 with TRBJ2-7; D ambiguous. V was trimmed by 4 bases and J by 4 bases, leaving 5 bases between them. CDR1 is MNHEY, CDR2 SMNVEV, per germline (reference sequence). CDR3 size: 11 residues. The CDR3 protein is CASSSLYEQYF. DNA for the CDR3: TGTGCCAGCAGTTCCTTATACGAGCAGTACTTC.

The chain is built from TRBV4-3 and TRBJ2-7, with 7 bases that match TRBD2. CDR1 is LGHNA, CDR2 YSLEER, per germline. With V trimmed by 0 bases and J by 3 bases, 5 bases remained unmatched. This CDR3 is 15 amino acids long. DNA of the CDR3: TGCGCCAGCAGCCAAGACGCGGCGGGAGACTACGAGCAGTACTTC. It is translated as CASSQDAAGDYEQYF.

The chain employs TRBV28 and TRBJ1-2; possibly TRBD1 for D (6 bases). Germline CDR1 is MDHEN and CDR2 is SYDVKM. The CDR3 has 14 residues. Trimming stripped 5 bases from V and 8 bases from J, with 18 bases between. The CDR3 sequence is CASSPLPSGGGYTF. CDR3 in DNA: TGTGCCAGCAGTCCCCTCCCGTCGGGGGGCGGCTACACCTTC.

The V gene is TRBV21-1, the J gene TRBJ2-5; TRBD2 is the table's D call, not checked against the DNA. TRBV21-1 is termed a pseudogene. The CDR3 contains 19 residues. CDR3 sequence: CASSNRGRASGRAVKTQYF. The CDR3 coding sequence is TGTGCCAGCAGCAACAGGGGTCGGGCTAGCGGGAGGGCCGTGAAGACCCAGTACTTC.

There are a few counts of this clone. V gene TRBV5-6 combines with J gene TRBJ1-5; 7 nucleotides line up with TRBD1. Germline V gene lookup returns CDR1 SGHDT and CDR2 YYEEEE. J gave up 4 bases and V 0 bases, and 4 bases lay outside the gene matches. This CDR3 comprises 15 residues. CDR3 in DNA: TGTGCCAGCAGCTTGGTACAGGGGATTAATCAGCCCCAGCATTTT. This encodes CASSLVQGINQPQHF.

This clone was observed a handful of times. The V and J genes are TRBV4-3 and TRBJ2-2; 8 positions agree with TRBD2. The ends lost 4 bases at V and 6 bases at J; junction bases unmatched: 7. This CDR3 is 15 amino acids long. CDR1 and CDR2 from the germline V gene are LGHNA and YSLEER. In DNA form, the CDR3 reads TGCGCCAGCAGCCCACGGACTAGCTGGGCCGGGGAGCTGTTTTTT. Translation: CASSPRTSWAGELFF.

The rearrangement links TRBV18 to TRBJ2-1; tentative D call: TRBD2 (6 bases). Between the trimmed V and J ends, which lost 3 bases and 3 bases, there was a span of 12 bases. CDR3 length: 15 residues. CDR1 and CDR2 from the germline V gene are KGHSH and LQKENI. The CDR3 coding sequence is TGTGCCAGCTCACCCGACTCGACTAGCTACAATGAGCAGTTCTTC. Its protein is CASSPDSTSYNEQFF.

The chain is built from TRBV30 and TRBJ2-3, with 11 nucleotides matching TRBD2. J lost 5 bases, V lost 2 bases, and 12 bases had no gene match. The CDR3 contains 17 residues. Germline CDR1 is GTSNPN and CDR2 is SVGIG (reference sequence). The CDR3 loop is CAWSFGLAGFRGDTQYF. DNA of the CDR3: TGTGCCTGGAGTTTTGGACTAGCGGGTTTTCGTGGAGATACGCAGTATTTT.

The rearrangement links TRBV2 to TRBJ2-5; 9 bases fit TRBD2. The CDR3 is 14 residues long. From germline, CDR1 is SNHLY and CDR2 FYNNEI. After removal of 4 bases from V and 3 bases from J, the junction contained 3 bases not matched to a gene. CDR3 nucleotides: TGTGCCAGCAGTGGGGGCGGGAGGGAAGAGACCCAGTACTTC. Protein product: CASSGGGREETQYF.

The gene calls are TRBV7-6 and TRBJ2-5, with D perhaps matching TRBD2 (5 bases). Trimming took 6 bases from V and 3 from J, leaving 14 bases between them. Germline values: CDR1 SGHVS, CDR2 FNYEAQ. The CDR3 is 14 amino acids. The CDR3: CASSVTGLKETQYF. The DNA of the CDR3 is TGTGCCAGCAGTGTCACTGGACTGAAAGAGACCCAGTACTTC. The whole variable domain, remainder taken from reference TRBV7-6 and TRBJ2-5, is GAGVSQSPRYKVTKRGQDVALRCDPISGHVSLYWYRQALGQGPEFLTYFNYEAQQDKSGLPNDRFSAERPEGSISTLTIQRTEQRDSAMYRCASSVTGLKETQYFGPGTRLLVL.

The CDR3: CSVEPPGGGEQFF. The CDR3 nucleotides are TGCAGCGTTGAACCTCCGGGGGGCGGGGAGCAGTTCTTC. The rearrangement uses TRBV29-1 and TRBJ2-1, with D perhaps matching TRBD2 (7 bases). V was clipped by 2 bases and J by 10 bases, with 15 bases between them. Germline lookup yields CDR1 SQVTM and CDR2 ANQGSEA. The length of the CDR3 is 13 residues.